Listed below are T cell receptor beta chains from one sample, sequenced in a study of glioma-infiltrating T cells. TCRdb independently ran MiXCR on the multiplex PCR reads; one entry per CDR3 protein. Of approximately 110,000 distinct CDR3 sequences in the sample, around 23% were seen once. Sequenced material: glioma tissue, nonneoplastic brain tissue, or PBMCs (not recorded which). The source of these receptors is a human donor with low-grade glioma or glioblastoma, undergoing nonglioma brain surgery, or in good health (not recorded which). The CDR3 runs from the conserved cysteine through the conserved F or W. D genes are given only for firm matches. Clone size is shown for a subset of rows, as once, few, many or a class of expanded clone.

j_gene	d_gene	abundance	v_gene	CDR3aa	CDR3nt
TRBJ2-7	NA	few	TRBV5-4	CASSYDYSATEQYF	TGTGCCAGCAGCTATGACTACAGCGCCACCGAGCAGTACTTC
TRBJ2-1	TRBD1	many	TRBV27	CASSLWGGQGFNEQFF	TGTGCCAGCAGTTTATGGGGAGGACAGGGATTCAATGAGCAGTTCTTC
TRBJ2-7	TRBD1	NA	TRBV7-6	CSSSPPGQLYEQYF	TGTTCCAGCAGCCCTCCGGGACAGTTATACGAGCAGTACTTC
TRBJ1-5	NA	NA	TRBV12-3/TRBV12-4	CASSLTGLNQPQHF	TGTGCCAGCAGTTTGACAGGACTTAATCAGCCCCAGCATTTT
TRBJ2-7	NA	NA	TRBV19	CASSIIGGVNEQYF	TGTGCCAGTAGTATTATAGGGGGAGTAAACGAGCAGTACTTC
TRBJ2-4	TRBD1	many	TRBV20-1	CSAREDRANIQYF	TGCAGTGCTAGAGAGGACAGGGCAAACATTCAGTACTTC
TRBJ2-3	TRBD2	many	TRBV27	CASSSQRELTDTQYF	TGTGCCAGCAGTTCCCAGCGGGAGCTTACAGATACGCAGTATTTT
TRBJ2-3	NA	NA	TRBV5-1	CASSLGDYSRADTQYF	TGCGCCAGCAGCTTGGGAGACTACTCAAGGGCAGATACGCAGTATTTT
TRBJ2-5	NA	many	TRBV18	CASSPQQETQYF	TGTGCCAGCTCACCCCAACAAGAGACCCAGTACTTC
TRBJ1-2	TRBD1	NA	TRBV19	CASSTDRGVNYGYTF	TGTGCCAGTAGTACCGACAGGGGCGTTAACTATGGCTACACCTTC
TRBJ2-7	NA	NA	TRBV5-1	CASSYKGVDEQYF	TGCGCCAGCAGCTATAAGGGGGTAGACGAGCAGTACTTC
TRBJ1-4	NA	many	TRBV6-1	CASSPLSAAGEKLFF	TGTGCCAGCAGCCCTCTTTCGGCAGCGGGCGAAAAACTGTTTTTT
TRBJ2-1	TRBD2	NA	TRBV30	CAWSFGTSSYNEQFF	TGTGCCTGGAGTTTTGGGACTAGCTCTTACAATGAGCAGTTCTTC
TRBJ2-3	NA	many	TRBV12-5	CASGPRVGRGTDTQYF	TGTGCTAGTGGTCCACGAGTAGGAAGAGGAACAGATACGCAGTATTTT
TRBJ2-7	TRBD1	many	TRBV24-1	CATQGQSSYEQYF	TGTGCCACCCAGGGACAGTCTTCCTACGAGCAGTACTTC
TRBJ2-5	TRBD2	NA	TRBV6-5	CASSPTSGSIQEAQYF	TGTGCCAGCAGTCCCACTAGCGGGAGTATCCAAGAGGCCCAGTACTTC
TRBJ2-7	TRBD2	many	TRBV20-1	CSAVTSGMYEQYF	TGCAGTGCGGTAACTAGCGGGATGTACGAGCAGTACTTC
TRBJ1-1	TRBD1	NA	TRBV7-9	CASSLGEGASTEAFF	TGTGCCAGCAGCTTAGGGGAGGGGGCGAGCACTGAAGCTTTCTTT
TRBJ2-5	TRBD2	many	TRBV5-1	CASSLGATSGTQETQYF	TGCGCCAGCAGCTTGGGTGCGACTAGCGGGACACAAGAGACCCAGTACTTC
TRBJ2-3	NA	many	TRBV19	CASSSNAGPSTDTQYF	TGTGCCAGTAGTTCCAATGCGGGCCCTAGCACAGATACGCAGTATTTT
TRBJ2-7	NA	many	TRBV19	CASKPAGTTSEQYF	TGTGCCAGTAAGCCCGCCGGGACCACAAGCGAGCAGTACTTC
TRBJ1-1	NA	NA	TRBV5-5	CASSLLGQKNTEAFF	TGTGCCAGCAGCTTGTTGGGGCAGAAGAACACTGAAGCTTTCTTT
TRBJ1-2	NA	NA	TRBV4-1	CASSTSGFDGYTF	TGCGCCAGCAGCACCTCAGGGTTCGATGGCTACACCTTC
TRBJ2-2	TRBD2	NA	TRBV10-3	CAISPGTSATGELFF	TGTGCCATCAGTCCCGGGACTAGCGCCACCGGGGAGCTGTTTTTT
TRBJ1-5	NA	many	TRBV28	CASSPSDISVNQPQHF	TGTGCCAGCAGTCCAAGCGACATAAGTGTTAATCAGCCCCAGCATTTT